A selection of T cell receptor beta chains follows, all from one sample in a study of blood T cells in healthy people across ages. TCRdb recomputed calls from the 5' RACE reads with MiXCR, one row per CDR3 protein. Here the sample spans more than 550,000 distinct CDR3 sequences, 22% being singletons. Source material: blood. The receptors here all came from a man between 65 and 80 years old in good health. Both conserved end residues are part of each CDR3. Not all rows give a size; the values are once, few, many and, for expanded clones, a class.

CDR3 protein: CASSITTGVAKNIQYF
V gene: TRBV5-1
clone size: -
CDR3 length: 16

CDR3 protein: CASSPHRDRVDTQYF
V gene: TRBV2
clone size: -
CDR3 length: 15

CDR3 protein: CAMGTGSTDTQYF
V gene: TRBV10-3
clone size: -
CDR3 length: 13

CDR3 protein: CASKASGYYEQYF
V gene: TRBV28
clone size: few
CDR3 length: 13

CDR3 protein: CASSLRHLGSLQILNYGYTF
V gene: TRBV12-3/TRBV12-4
clone size: few
CDR3 length: 20

CDR3 protein: CASSRGDRGIIYEQYF
V gene: TRBV6-5
clone size: once
CDR3 length: 16

CDR3 protein: CAVRQGVTTDTQYF
V gene: TRBV6-2/TRBV6-3
clone size: -
CDR3 length: 14

CDR3 protein: CASRTGGAMPQYF
V gene: TRBV6-6
clone size: few
CDR3 length: 13

CDR3 protein: CASRGGGREAFF
V gene: TRBV14
clone size: few
CDR3 length: 12

CDR3 protein: CASSPSGGPSYEQYF
V gene: TRBV18
clone size: -
CDR3 length: 15

CDR3 protein: CASRDDRSSGNTIYF
V gene: TRBV6-5
clone size: -
CDR3 length: 15

CDR3 protein: CASSLSPEAAHTQYF
V gene: TRBV12-3/TRBV12-4
clone size: few
CDR3 length: 15

CDR3 protein: CAGSLLVGEFTYEQYF
V gene: TRBV28
clone size: few
CDR3 length: 16

CDR3 protein: CASSQGHSGVINNEQFF
V gene: TRBV4-2
clone size: -
CDR3 length: 17

CDR3 protein: CASSTTRTGSSYNEQFF
V gene: TRBV28
clone size: -
CDR3 length: 17

CDR3 protein: CASREGASSNEKLFF
V gene: TRBV28
clone size: -
CDR3 length: 15

CDR3 protein: CASSSGGVTDTQYF
V gene: TRBV5-1
clone size: few
CDR3 length: 14

CDR3 protein: CSAPEMGLSTDTQYF
V gene: TRBV20-1
clone size: few
CDR3 length: 15

CDR3 protein: CASSSRIAAKNIQYF
V gene: TRBV7-2
clone size: few
CDR3 length: 15

CDR3 protein: CASSRPTEAFF
V gene: TRBV7-9
clone size: -
CDR3 length: 11

CDR3 protein: CASSFGTRSGEQFF
V gene: TRBV5-1
clone size: few
CDR3 length: 14

CDR3 protein: CASTFVAGENEQYF
V gene: TRBV7-2
clone size: -
CDR3 length: 14

CDR3 protein: CASSYEVWEKLFF
V gene: TRBV6-6
clone size: -
CDR3 length: 13

CDR3 protein: CASSQVFGNTIYF
V gene: TRBV14
clone size: -
CDR3 length: 13

CDR3 protein: CSARDHGQGKFF
V gene: TRBV20-1
clone size: many
CDR3 length: 12

CDR3 protein: CASSSGTAKTNSPLHF
V gene: TRBV12-3/TRBV12-4
clone size: -
CDR3 length: 16

CDR3 protein: CASSLESSGQVVSYEQYF
V gene: TRBV5-1
clone size: -
CDR3 length: 18

CDR3 protein: CASRNARGTETFF
V gene: TRBV12-3/TRBV12-4
clone size: -
CDR3 length: 13

CDR3 protein: CSGAWANYGYTF
V gene: TRBV20-1
clone size: -
CDR3 length: 12

CDR3 protein: CASSLDRVVGYTF
V gene: TRBV12-3/TRBV12-4
clone size: -
CDR3 length: 13

CDR3 protein: CASSFFGRSGANVLTF
V gene: TRBV28
clone size: few
CDR3 length: 16

CDR3 protein: CASSPLGFEQYF
V gene: TRBV6-5
clone size: few
CDR3 length: 12

CDR3 protein: CASSVGGSGKTQYF
V gene: TRBV9
clone size: -
CDR3 length: 14

CDR3 protein: CASSLPVNTEAFF
V gene: TRBV5-5
clone size: few
CDR3 length: 13

CDR3 protein: CATSDSQGSSYNEQFF
V gene: TRBV24-1
clone size: few
CDR3 length: 16

CDR3 protein: CASSPRARTDEKLFF
V gene: TRBV9
clone size: once
CDR3 length: 15

CDR3 protein: CASSEAHISFYGYTF
V gene: TRBV4-1
clone size: few
CDR3 length: 15

CDR3 protein: CASSPGHTEAFF
V gene: TRBV2
clone size: few
CDR3 length: 12

CDR3 protein: CASSFGGAEQFF
V gene: TRBV27
clone size: -
CDR3 length: 12

CDR3 protein: CASRTTVSGNTIYF
V gene: TRBV12-3/TRBV12-4
clone size: few
CDR3 length: 14

CDR3 protein: CASSQEGLGALAGELFF
V gene: TRBV4-2
clone size: -
CDR3 length: 17

CDR3 protein: CASSLRSRVGGLAGAAQYF
V gene: TRBV12-3/TRBV12-4
clone size: many
CDR3 length: 19

CDR3 protein: CARAAYLGGLFF
V gene: TRBV4-3
clone size: few
CDR3 length: 12

CDR3 protein: CASSFGSRTNEKLFF
V gene: TRBV7-8
clone size: few
CDR3 length: 15

CDR3 protein: CSARWLADTDTQYF
V gene: TRBV20-1
clone size: few
CDR3 length: 14

CDR3 protein: CASGLPGQGASQETQYF
V gene: TRBV28
clone size: -
CDR3 length: 17

CDR3 protein: CASRAGPATNEKLFF
V gene: TRBV2
clone size: few
CDR3 length: 15

CDR3 protein: CASSLALTNTDTQYF
V gene: TRBV7-9
clone size: -
CDR3 length: 15

CDR3 protein: CASSSGAAYNEQFF
V gene: TRBV12-3/TRBV12-4
clone size: few
CDR3 length: 14

CDR3 protein: CSAEAAGGSYEQYF
V gene: TRBV20-1
clone size: -
CDR3 length: 14

CDR3 protein: CAIRTGGADTQYF
V gene: TRBV10-3
clone size: few
CDR3 length: 13

CDR3 protein: CASSSQGPPGELFF
V gene: TRBV6-2/TRBV6-3
clone size: -
CDR3 length: 14

CDR3 protein: CASSYSLWNEQFF
V gene: TRBV6-2/TRBV6-3
clone size: few
CDR3 length: 13

CDR3 protein: CASSWDHQGNTEAFF
V gene: TRBV5-1
clone size: -
CDR3 length: 15

CDR3 protein: CASGDSSYNEQFF
V gene: TRBV6-2/TRBV6-3
clone size: -
CDR3 length: 13

CDR3 protein: CASSPGAGETDTQYF
V gene: TRBV5-1
clone size: many
CDR3 length: 15

CDR3 protein: CASSLDRPGGNTIYF
V gene: TRBV5-1
clone size: -
CDR3 length: 15

CDR3 protein: CASSFPRAGNTEAFF
V gene: TRBV19
clone size: few
CDR3 length: 15

CDR3 protein: CASSFPGQGHEQYF
V gene: TRBV7-8
clone size: many
CDR3 length: 14